Each of the 2 T cell receptor beta chains below was sequenced from the same sample in a study of blood T cell repertoires in COVID-19. Some clones are missing from TCRdb's copy, which holds only in-frame ones; the method was immunoSEQ multiplex PCR. The repertoire consists of tens of thousands of clones, with around 80% occurring once and the leading ten covering around 22%. Sequencing was done on a sample of peripheral blood. These receptors came from a woman in her fifties or sixties with acute or convalescent COVID-19.

The rearrangement uses TRBV27 and TRBJ1-4, with a possible D match to TRBD1 (5 bases). The germline gives CDR1 MNHEY, CDR2 SMNVEV (reference sequence). Trimming took off 3 bases at V and 6 bases at J, with 14 bases between the two ends. This CDR3 is built from 15 residues. DNA for the CDR3: TGTGCCAGCAGTTTTTCAGGGAGGTCGGATGAAAAACTGTTTTTT. Protein product: CASSFSGRSDEKLFF.

This chain uses TRBV7-9 with TRBJ2-3, with TRBD2 matching over 10 bases. This CDR3 has 17 amino acids. V lost 1 base to trimming and J lost 1 base; unmatched junction nucleotides: 5. Germline CDR1 is SEHNR and CDR2 is FQNEAQ (reference sequence). CDR3 bases: TGTGCCAGCAGCTTAGGGAGCGGGGGGGCTGGCACAGATACGCAGTATTTT. Translation gives CASSLGSGGAGTDTQYF.